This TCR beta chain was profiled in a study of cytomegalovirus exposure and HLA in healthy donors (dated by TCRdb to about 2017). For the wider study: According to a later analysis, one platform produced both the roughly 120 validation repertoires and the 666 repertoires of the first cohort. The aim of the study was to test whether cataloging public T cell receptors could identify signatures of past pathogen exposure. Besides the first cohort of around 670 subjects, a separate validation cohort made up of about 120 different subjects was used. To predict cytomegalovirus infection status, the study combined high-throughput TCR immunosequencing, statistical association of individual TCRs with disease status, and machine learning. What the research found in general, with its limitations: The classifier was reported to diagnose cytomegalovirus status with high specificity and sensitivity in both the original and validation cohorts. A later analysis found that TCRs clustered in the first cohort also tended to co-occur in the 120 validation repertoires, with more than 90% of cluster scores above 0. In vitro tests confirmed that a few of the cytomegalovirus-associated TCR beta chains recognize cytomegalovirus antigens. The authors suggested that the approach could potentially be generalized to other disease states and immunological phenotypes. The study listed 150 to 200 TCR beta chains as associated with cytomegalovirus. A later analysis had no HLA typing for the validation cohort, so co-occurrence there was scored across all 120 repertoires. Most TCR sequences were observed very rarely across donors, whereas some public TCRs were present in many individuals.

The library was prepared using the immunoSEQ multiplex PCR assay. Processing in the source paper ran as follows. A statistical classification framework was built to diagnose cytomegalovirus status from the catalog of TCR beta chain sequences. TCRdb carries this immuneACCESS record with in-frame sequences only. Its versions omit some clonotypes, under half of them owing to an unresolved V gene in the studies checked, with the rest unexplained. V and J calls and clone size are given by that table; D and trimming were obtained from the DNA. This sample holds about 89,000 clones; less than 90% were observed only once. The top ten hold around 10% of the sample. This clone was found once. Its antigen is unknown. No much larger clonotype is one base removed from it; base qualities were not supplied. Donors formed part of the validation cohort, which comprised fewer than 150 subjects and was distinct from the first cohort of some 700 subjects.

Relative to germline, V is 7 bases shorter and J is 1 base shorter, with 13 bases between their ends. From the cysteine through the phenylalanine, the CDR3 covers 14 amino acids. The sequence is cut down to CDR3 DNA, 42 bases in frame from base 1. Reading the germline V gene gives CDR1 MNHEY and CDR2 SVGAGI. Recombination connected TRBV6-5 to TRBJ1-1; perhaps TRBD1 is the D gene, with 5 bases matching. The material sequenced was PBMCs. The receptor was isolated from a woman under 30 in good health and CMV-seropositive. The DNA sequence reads TGTGCCAGCAACCTTGGGGGGTCGAACACTGAAGCTTTCTTT. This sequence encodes CASNLGGSNTEAFF.